A single sample gave rise to the 3 T cell receptor beta chains below, sequenced in a study of T cells in Graves' hyperthyroidism and ophthalmopathy. Amplified TCR beta CDR3 regions came from RNA transcripts. The HTBI primer set drove a first-round RT-PCR of the TCR CDR3. TCRdb redid the calling of the multiplex PCR reads with MiXCR, one entry per CDR3 protein. The sample shows some 560,000 distinct CDR3 sequences, 15% to 18% of them seen only once. Sample: blood. Source of these receptors: a woman aged 30 to 39 with Graves' hyperthyroidism.

Notes on this clonotype: This sequence may be a read error, since a much larger clone differs from it by one base. V gene TRBV3-1 combines with J gene TRBJ2-1, with a possible D match to TRBD1 (8 bases). Near its end, the DNA agrees better with TRBJ2-7, so the J call may be wrong. This CDR3 region has 15 residues. Germline assignment: CDR1 LGHDT and CDR2 YNNKEL (reference sequence). CDR3 DNA: TGTGCCAGCAGCTTCAGGGGGCGCGGGGGTAATGAGCAGTACTTC. Translated, it gives CASSFRGRGGNEQYF.

There are a few counts of this clonotype. This chain joins TRBV30 and TRBJ2-7, with 13 positions matching TRBD2. With 0 bases clipped from V and 6 bases from J, the junction kept 5 bases outside the gene matches. The CDR3 runs to 15 residues. CDR1 is GTSNPN, CDR2 SVGIG, per germline (reference sequence). Here the CDR3 reads CAWSVLGLAGVEQYF. CDR3 bases: TGTGCCTGGAGTGTACTAGGACTAGCGGGAGTCGAGCAGTACTTC.

This clonotype has ten or more counts. The rearrangement joins TRBV7-2 to TRBJ2-7; 9 positions match TRBD2. This CDR3 has 16 amino acids. With 2 bases clipped from V and 0 bases from J, the junction kept 5 bases outside the gene matches. Germline loops: CDR1 SGHTA, CDR2 FQGNSA. CDR3 nucleotide sequence: TGTGCCAGCAGCTTAACCAGGACTAGCGCCTCCTACGAGCAGTACTTC. Protein product: CASSLTRTSASYEQYF.